The 13 T cell receptor beta chains below all came from one sample that was sequenced in a study of post-analysis software for immune sequencing data. Study-level points and caveats: Patients used roughly five TRBV segments, including TRBV5-6, TRBV5-1 and TRBV20-1, more often than controls.

Libraries were made from TCR beta cDNA, and they carried unique molecular identifiers. TCRdb used MiXCR to reprocess the PCR reads, holding one entry per CDR3 protein. The repertoire holds hundreds of thousands of distinct CDR3 sequences, less than 40% seen once, with roughly 13% in the top ten. These TCRs' antigens remain unknown. Sequenced material: blood. Receptors originate from a girl between 5 and 17 years old with multiple sclerosis.

This clonotype was seen more than once but under ten times. The chain is built from TRBV21-1 and TRBJ1-2; the DNA was not compared with TRBD1, the D call given in the table. TRBV21-1 counts as a pseudogene. This CDR3 contains 14 residues. Written as DNA, the CDR3 is TGTGCCAGCAGCGCGTTGGACAGCCACTATGGCTACACCTTC. It translates to CASSALDSHYGYTF.

This rearrangement joins TRBV7-9 to TRBJ1-6; tentatively, D is TRBD1 (6 bases). This CDR3 has 19 amino acids. The V and J ends lost 0 bases and 0 bases respectively, with 15 bases between them. The V gene's germline CDR1 is SEHNR and CDR2 FQNEAQ (reference sequence). CDR3 in DNA: TGTGCCAGCAGCTTAGCGCCGGGGGGCCGGAGCTCCTATAATTCACCCCTCCACTTT. Translating it yields CASSLAPGGRSSYNSPLHF.

The rearrangement uses TRBV5-1 and TRBJ2-3, with TRBD2 matching 13 bases. CDR3 length: 17 residues. The germline CDR1 and CDR2 sequences are SGHRS and YFSETQ. V was clipped by 2 bases and J by 0 bases; unmatched bases: 3. Here the CDR3 DNA reads TGCGCCAGCAGCTTAAGGACTAGCGGGGGAAGCACAGATACGCAGTATTTT. It codes for CASSLRTSGGSTDTQYF.

For the CDR3, the DNA is TGTGCCAGCAGTTCCCGGACTAGGAGGGGCAATGAGCAGTACTTC. Translated: CASSSRTRRGNEQYF. The V call is TRBV6-5, the J call TRBJ2-7; 7 positions agree with TRBD2. CDR1 and CDR2 from the germline V gene are MNHEY and SVGAGI. After removal of 4 bases from V and 7 bases from J, the junction contained 13 bases not matched to a gene. CDR3 length equals 15 residues.

This clonotype was seen a handful of times. V and J are TRBV20-1 and TRBJ1-2; D gene ambiguous. This CDR3 has 11 amino acids. Germline V gene data show CDR1 as DFQATT and CDR2 as SNEGSKA (reference sequence). V was cut by 5 bases and J by 3 bases, with 7 bases left in between. The CDR3 region is CSAPPDYGYTF. CDR3 coding DNA: TGCAGTGCTCCACCTGACTATGGCTACACCTTC.

This clonotype was seen more than once but under ten times. The genes are TRBV7-2 and TRBJ2-1; D gene unclear. Per the germline V gene, CDR1 is SGHTA and CDR2 is FQGNSA. V was trimmed by 1 base and J by 10 bases, leaving 8 bases between them. CDR3 length: 12 amino acids. CDR3 in amino acids: CASSLVRREQFF. The CDR3 DNA follows: TGTGCCAGCAGCTTAGTCAGGCGGGAGCAGTTCTTC.

There are a few counts of this clonotype. This CDR3 is CASSHWTESNEKLFF. The DNA for the CDR3 is TGCGCCAGCAGCCACTGGACTGAATCTAATGAAAAACTGTTTTTT. This chain links TRBV4-3 with TRBJ1-4; D unresolved. Between the trimmed V and J ends, which lost 3 bases and 3 bases, there was a span of 11 bases. This CDR3 is built from 15 residues. In germline, CDR1 is LGHNA, CDR2 YSLEER.

This chain joins TRBV5-8 and TRBJ2-7; 14 nucleotides align to TRBD2. The DNA matches TRBJ2-5 better at its end, which makes the J call doubtful. Germline CDR1 and CDR2: SGHTS and YDEGEE. The CDR3 contains 16 residues. For the CDR3, the DNA is TGTGCCAGCAGCTTGGAAGGACTAGCGGGGGGCGAGACCCAGTACTTC. It is translated as CASSLEGLAGGETQYF.

This clonotype was seen a few times. The chain recombines TRBV2 with TRBJ2-7, with 8 positions matching TRBD2. The CDR3 length is 15 residues. V trimming: 2 bases; J trimming: 6 bases; junction bases outside the gene matches: 9. CDR1 is SNHLY and CDR2 is FYNNEI in the germline V gene. CDR3 in amino acids: CASSERAGGRGEQYF. In nucleotides, the CDR3 is TGTGCCAGCAGTGAACGGGCGGGGGGAAGAGGCGAGCAGTACTTC.

The sample holds one count of this clonotype. The J gene is TRBJ1-6, the V gene TRBV7-8, with D possibly being TRBD1 (6 bases). Trimming cost V 1 base and J 8 bases, with 27 bases left between them. Germline CDR1 SGHVS, CDR2 FQNEAQ. The CDR3 has 20 residues. CDR3 bases: TGTGCCAGCAGCTTAGAGGGTATCCAGGGGCGGTCGGGAGTGGATTCACCCCTCCACTTT. Its translation is CASSLEGIQGRSGVDSPLHF.

The chain has TRBV12-3 or TRBV12-4 and TRBJ1-5; TRBD1 might be the D (5 bases). The CDR3 is 13 residues long. V gave up 6 bases and J gave up 4 bases, with 10 bases separating them. The CDR3 sequence is CASSTTENQPQHF. CDR3 DNA: TGTGCCAGCAGCACGACAGAGAATCAGCCCCAGCATTTT.

The sample holds a few counts of this clonotype. CDR3: CSATAGGWETQYF. The CDR3 DNA sequence: TGCAGTGCAACCGCAGGGGGTTGGGAGACCCAGTACTTC. The V gene is TRBV20-1, the J gene TRBJ2-5; 7 nucleotides align to TRBD1. The CDR3 extends over 13 amino acids. The V gene end was trimmed by 6 bases and the J gene end by 5 bases; junction bases not matched to a gene: 9. The germline CDR1 and CDR2 sequences are DFQATT and SNEGSKA (reference sequence).

V and J are TRBV3-1 and TRBJ1-6, with 7 bases matching TRBD1. J gave up 3 bases and V 1 base, and 0 bases lay outside the gene matches. CDR1 and CDR2 (germline): LGHDT, YNNKEL (reference sequence). The CDR3 has 15 residues. The CDR3 sequence: CASSQGDSYNSPLHF. The CDR3 DNA sequence: TGTGCCAGCAGCCAAGGGGACAGCTATAATTCACCCCTCCACTTT.